The rows below give T cell receptor beta chains drawn from one sample of a study of technical replicates of blood from a few donors. Clones were read by immunoSEQ multiplex PCR, and TCRdb kept only the in-frame ones, dropping some. The sample yields 80,000 or so clones, approximately 94% seen once. Sample: T cells isolated from PBMCs. All receptors derive from a human donor in good health. Each CDR3 is given with its conserved first and last residue. Each record gives: D gene, V gene, clone size, J gene, CDR3 DNA, CDR3 protein. A D gene is named only where the DNA matches it firmly. Size values are once, few and many counts, or a class for expanded clones, and some rows have none.

d_gene: TRBD1; v_gene: TRBV6-5; abundance: NA; j_gene: TRBJ2-7; CDR3nt: TGTGCCAGCAGCCGGGACAGTGTACTCTACGAGCAGTACTTC; CDR3aa: CASSRDSVLYEQYF
d_gene: TRBD1; v_gene: TRBV11-2; abundance: NA; j_gene: TRBJ1-2; CDR3nt: TGTGCCAGCAGCTTATTCGGGACAGGGAATGGGGGCTACACCTTC; CDR3aa: CASSLFGTGNGGYTF
d_gene: TRBD2; v_gene: TRBV13; abundance: NA; j_gene: TRBJ2-2; CDR3nt: TGTGCCAGCAGCTCGGGGACTAGTCTGCCCGGGGAGCTGTTTTTT; CDR3aa: CASSSGTSLPGELFF
d_gene: NA; v_gene: TRBV4-2; abundance: NA; j_gene: TRBJ2-7; CDR3nt: TGTGCCAGCAGCCAATTCGAGGGTTACGAGCAGTACTTC; CDR3aa: CASSQFEGYEQYF
d_gene: NA; v_gene: TRBV4-1; abundance: NA; j_gene: TRBJ1-2; CDR3nt: TGCGCCAGCAGCCAAGATTTTGGGGAGGTTAGGGTCACCTATGGCTACACCTTC; CDR3aa: CASSQDFGEVRVTYGYTF
d_gene: NA; v_gene: TRBV7-2; abundance: NA; j_gene: TRBJ2-3; CDR3nt: TGTGCCAGCAGCTTAGCGGGCACTAGCACAGATACGCAGTATTTT; CDR3aa: CASSLAGTSTDTQYF
d_gene: TRBD2; v_gene: TRBV6-5; abundance: NA; j_gene: TRBJ2-1; CDR3nt: TGTGCCAGCAGTTACCCGGGACTAGCGGGGATCAATGAGCAGTTCTTC; CDR3aa: CASSYPGLAGINEQFF
d_gene: NA; v_gene: TRBV7-3; abundance: NA; j_gene: TRBJ2-5; CDR3nt: TGTGCCAGCAGCTTAAACCGGGGGGAGACCCAGTACTTC; CDR3aa: CASSLNRGETQYF
d_gene: TRBD1; v_gene: TRBV23-1; abundance: NA; j_gene: TRBJ1-1; CDR3nt: TGCGCCAGCAGTCGACAGGGGGCGCCCACTGAAGCTTTCTTT; CDR3aa: CASSRQGAPTEAFF
d_gene: NA; v_gene: TRBV30; abundance: NA; j_gene: TRBJ1-1; CDR3nt: TGTGCCTGGAGTGTAGCGGAGAACACTGAAGCTTTCTTT; CDR3aa: CAWSVAENTEAFF
d_gene: TRBD1; v_gene: TRBV6-1; abundance: NA; j_gene: TRBJ2-2; CDR3nt: TGTGCCAGCAGTGTGGACAGGATGTCTACCGGGGAGCTGTTTTTT; CDR3aa: CASSVDRMSTGELFF
d_gene: NA; v_gene: TRBV28; abundance: NA; j_gene: TRBJ2-5; CDR3nt: TGTGCCAGCAGTTTAAATGAACAAAGCGGGCCCTTGCAGACCCAGTACTTC; CDR3aa: CASSLNEQSGPLQTQYF
d_gene: TRBD1; v_gene: TRBV27; abundance: once; j_gene: TRBJ2-7; CDR3nt: TGTGCCAGCAGTCTTCTAACGGGCAGGGGGACCTACGAGCAGTACTTC; CDR3aa: CASSLLTGRGTYEQYF
d_gene: NA; v_gene: TRBV6-1; abundance: NA; j_gene: TRBJ2-2; CDR3nt: TGTGCCAGCAGCGGCGGGAACACCGGGGAGCTGTTTTTT; CDR3aa: CASSGGNTGELFF
d_gene: NA; v_gene: TRBV5-1; abundance: NA; j_gene: TRBJ1-1; CDR3nt: TGCGCCAGCAGCTTCTCCTTGGGGGCCACGAACACTGAAGCTTTCTTT; CDR3aa: CASSFSLGATNTEAFF
d_gene: NA; v_gene: TRBV13; abundance: NA; j_gene: TRBJ1-1; CDR3nt: TGTGCCAGCAGCTTAGGAATGGGGCAGGGGAACACTGAAGCTTTCTTT; CDR3aa: CASSLGMGQGNTEAFF
d_gene: TRBD1; v_gene: TRBV7-2; abundance: once; j_gene: TRBJ1-5; CDR3nt: TGTGCCAGCAGCTACAGGGGGCGCGATCAGCCCCAGCATTTT; CDR3aa: CASSYRGRDQPQHF
d_gene: NA; v_gene: TRBV19; abundance: NA; j_gene: TRBJ1-5; CDR3nt: TGTGCCAGTACCGGACAGAGATATCAGCCCCAGCATTTT; CDR3aa: CASTGQRYQPQHF
d_gene: NA; v_gene: TRBV12-5; abundance: NA; j_gene: TRBJ2-2; CDR3nt: TGTGCTAGTGGTTTGGTACTCGGTCCTAGCAACGGGGAGCTGTTTTTT; CDR3aa: CASGLVLGPSNGELFF
d_gene: TRBD1; v_gene: TRBV27; abundance: NA; j_gene: TRBJ1-2; CDR3nt: TGTGCCAGCAGCTTGATCCGGGACAGGGGGTTCTACACCTTC; CDR3aa: CASSLIRDRGFYTF
d_gene: NA; v_gene: TRBV10-3; abundance: NA; j_gene: TRBJ1-3; CDR3nt: TGTGCCATCAGCGACCCGACGGGTAGCTCTGGAAACACCATATATTTT; CDR3aa: CAISDPTGSSGNTIYF
d_gene: TRBD1; v_gene: TRBV29-1; abundance: NA; j_gene: TRBJ1-2; CDR3nt: TGCAGCGTTCAGGGAAGGGGGGACAGCTATGGCTACACCTTC; CDR3aa: CSVQGRGDSYGYTF
d_gene: NA; v_gene: TRBV7-6; abundance: NA; j_gene: TRBJ1-2; CDR3nt: TGTGCCAGCAGCTTGAACAGGGTAGGGGGCTACACCTTC; CDR3aa: CASSLNRVGGYTF
d_gene: TRBD1; v_gene: TRBV28; abundance: NA; j_gene: TRBJ2-7; CDR3nt: TGTGCCAGCAGTTTTGGTCTCGGGACAGCCTACGAGCAGTACTTC; CDR3aa: CASSFGLGTAYEQYF
d_gene: TRBD1; v_gene: TRBV5-4; abundance: NA; j_gene: TRBJ1-2; CDR3nt: TGTGCCAGCAGCTTGGGACAGGGCGATTACTATGGCTACACCTTC; CDR3aa: CASSLGQGDYYGYTF
d_gene: NA; v_gene: TRBV19; abundance: NA; j_gene: TRBJ2-2; CDR3nt: TGTGCCAGTAGTATAACAGTTGACGCCGGGGAGCTGTTTTTT; CDR3aa: CASSITVDAGELFF
d_gene: TRBD1; v_gene: TRBV4-2; abundance: NA; j_gene: TRBJ1-4; CDR3nt: TGTGCCAGCAGCCAAGATCCTTGGACAGGGGGAGAAAAACTGTTTTTT; CDR3aa: CASSQDPWTGGEKLFF
d_gene: NA; v_gene: TRBV13; abundance: NA; j_gene: TRBJ1-1; CDR3nt: TGTGCCAGCAGCAATCCGGGACAACCAAACACTGAAGCTTTCTTT; CDR3aa: CASSNPGQPNTEAFF
d_gene: TRBD1; v_gene: TRBV5-1; abundance: NA; j_gene: TRBJ1-3; CDR3nt: TGCGCCAGCAGCGTGCACCGGGACAGCTCTGGAAACACCATATATTTT; CDR3aa: CASSVHRDSSGNTIYF
d_gene: NA; v_gene: TRBV27; abundance: NA; j_gene: TRBJ2-1; CDR3nt: TGTGCCACTAGACCTGTCCAGGGGATTGGCAAGTTCTTC; CDR3aa: CATRPVQGIGKFF
d_gene: NA; v_gene: TRBV27; abundance: NA; j_gene: TRBJ2-2; CDR3nt: TGTGCCGTCCGGACAGACAATAATTTTCCCGGGGAGCTGTTTTTT; CDR3aa: CAVRTDNNFPGELFF
d_gene: TRBD2; v_gene: TRBV11-3; abundance: NA; j_gene: TRBJ2-2; CDR3nt: TGTGCCAGCAGCTTAGTGGGAGGGGAGGTCACCGGGGAGCTGTTTTTT; CDR3aa: CASSLVGGEVTGELFF
d_gene: NA; v_gene: TRBV6-5; abundance: NA; j_gene: TRBJ2-5; CDR3nt: TGTGCCAGCACCTCAACGAAGCGGGAGACCCAGTACTTC; CDR3aa: CASTSTKRETQYF
d_gene: TRBD1; v_gene: TRBV4-2; abundance: NA; j_gene: TRBJ1-5; CDR3nt: TGTGCCAGCAGCCAATTGACAGGGAAGGACCAGCCCCAGCATTTT; CDR3aa: CASSQLTGKDQPQHF
d_gene: TRBD1; v_gene: TRBV28; abundance: NA; j_gene: TRBJ1-2; CDR3nt: TGTGCCAGCAGTTTGACAGGGATATCTAGGGGCTACACCTTC; CDR3aa: CASSLTGISRGYTF
d_gene: TRBD2; v_gene: TRBV9; abundance: NA; j_gene: TRBJ2-2; CDR3nt: TGTGCCAGCAGCCGACTAGCTGCGAACACCGGGGAGCTGTTTTTT; CDR3aa: CASSRLAANTGELFF
d_gene: NA; v_gene: TRBV6-5; abundance: once; j_gene: TRBJ2-2; CDR3nt: TGTGCCAGCATGAGTTCCGGGGAGCTGTTTTTT; CDR3aa: CASMSSGELFF
d_gene: NA; v_gene: TRBV10-3; abundance: once; j_gene: TRBJ1-5; CDR3nt: TGTGCCACCGGGGGAAGGATGAGCAATCAGCCCCAGCATTTT; CDR3aa: CATGGRMSNQPQHF
d_gene: NA; v_gene: TRBV18; abundance: NA; j_gene: TRBJ1-4; CDR3nt: TGTGCCAGCTCTACACAGAATGAAAAACTGTTTTTT; CDR3aa: CASSTQNEKLFF
d_gene: NA; v_gene: TRBV2; abundance: once; j_gene: TRBJ1-1; CDR3nt: TGTGCCAGCATTGTTAGACTAACCACTGAAGCTTTCTTT; CDR3aa: CASIVRLTTEAFF
d_gene: TRBD1; v_gene: TRBV11-3; abundance: NA; j_gene: TRBJ1-1; CDR3nt: TGTGCCAGCAGCTTGGGGACAGAACCTATGAACACTGAAGCTTTCTTT; CDR3aa: CASSLGTEPMNTEAFF
d_gene: NA; v_gene: TRBV4-3; abundance: NA; j_gene: TRBJ1-1; CDR3nt: TGCGCCAGCAGCCAAGACGAGACAGGCATGAACACTGAAGCTTTCTTT; CDR3aa: CASSQDETGMNTEAFF
d_gene: NA; v_gene: TRBV5-6; abundance: NA; j_gene: TRBJ1-2; CDR3nt: TGTGCCAGCAGCTTGGGCAGGCGGGATGGCTACACCTTC; CDR3aa: CASSLGRRDGYTF
d_gene: NA; v_gene: TRBV6-5; abundance: NA; j_gene: TRBJ2-1; CDR3nt: TGTGCCAGCAGTTATACGTCAGCCACTAGTTACAATGAGCAGTTCTTC; CDR3aa: CASSYTSATSYNEQFF